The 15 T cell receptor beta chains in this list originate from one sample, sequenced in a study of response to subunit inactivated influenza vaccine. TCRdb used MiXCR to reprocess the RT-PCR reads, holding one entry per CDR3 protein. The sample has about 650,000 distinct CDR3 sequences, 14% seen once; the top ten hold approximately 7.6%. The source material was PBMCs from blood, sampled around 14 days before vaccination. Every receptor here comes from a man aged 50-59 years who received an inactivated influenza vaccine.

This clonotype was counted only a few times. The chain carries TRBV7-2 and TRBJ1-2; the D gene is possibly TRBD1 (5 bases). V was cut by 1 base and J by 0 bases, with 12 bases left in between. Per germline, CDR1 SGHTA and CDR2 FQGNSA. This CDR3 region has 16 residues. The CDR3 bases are TGTGCCAGCAGCTTAGTAGCAGGGACCACTAACTATGGCTACACCTTC. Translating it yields CASSLVAGTTNYGYTF.

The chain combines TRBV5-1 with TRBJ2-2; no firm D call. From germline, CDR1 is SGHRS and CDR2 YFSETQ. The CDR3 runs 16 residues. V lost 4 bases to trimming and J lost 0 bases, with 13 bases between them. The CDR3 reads CASSRTRQTNTGELFF. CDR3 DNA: TGCGCCAGCAGCCGGACGCGGCAGACGAACACCGGGGAGCTGTTTTTT. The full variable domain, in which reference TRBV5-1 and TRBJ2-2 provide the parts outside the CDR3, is KAGVTQTPRYLIKTRGQQVTLSCSPISGHRSVSWYQQTPGQGLQFLFEYFSETQRNKGNFPGRFSGRQFSNSRSEMNVSTLELGDSALYLCASSRTRQTNTGELFFGEGSRLTVL.

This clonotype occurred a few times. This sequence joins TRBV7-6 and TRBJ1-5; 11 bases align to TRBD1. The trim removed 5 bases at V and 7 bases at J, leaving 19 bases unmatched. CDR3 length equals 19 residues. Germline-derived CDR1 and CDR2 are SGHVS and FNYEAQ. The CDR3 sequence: CASSPTAHGPGTGGQPQHF. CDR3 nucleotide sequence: TGTGCCAGCAGCCCAACCGCCCATGGTCCCGGGACAGGGGGACAGCCCCAGCATTTT.

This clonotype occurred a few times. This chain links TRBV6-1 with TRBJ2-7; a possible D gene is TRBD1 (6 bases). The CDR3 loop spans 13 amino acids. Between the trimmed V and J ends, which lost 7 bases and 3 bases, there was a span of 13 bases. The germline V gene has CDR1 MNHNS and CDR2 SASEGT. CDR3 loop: CASKRQENYEQYF. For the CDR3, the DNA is TGTGCCAGCAAGCGACAGGAGAACTACGAGCAGTACTTC.

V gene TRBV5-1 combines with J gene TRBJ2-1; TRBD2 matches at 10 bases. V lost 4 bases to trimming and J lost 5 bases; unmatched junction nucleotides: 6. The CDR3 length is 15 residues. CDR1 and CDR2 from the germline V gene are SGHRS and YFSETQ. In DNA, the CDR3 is TGCGCCAGCAGCCAGGGACTAGCGTTAAACAATGAGCAGTTCTTC. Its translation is CASSQGLALNNEQFF.

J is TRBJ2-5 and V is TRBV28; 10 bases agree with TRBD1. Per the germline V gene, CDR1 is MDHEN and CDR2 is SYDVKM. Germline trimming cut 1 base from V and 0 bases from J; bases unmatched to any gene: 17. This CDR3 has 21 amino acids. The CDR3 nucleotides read TGTGCCAGCAGTTTATCCACAAAGGTGGGACAGGGGCCATCATACCAAGAGACCCAGTACTTC. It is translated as CASSLSTKVGQGPSYQETQYF.

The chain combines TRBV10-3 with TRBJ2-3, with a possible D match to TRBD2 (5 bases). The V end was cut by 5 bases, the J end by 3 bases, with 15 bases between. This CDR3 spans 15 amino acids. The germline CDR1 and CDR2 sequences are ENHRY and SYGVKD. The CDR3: CAISYGPEATDTQYF. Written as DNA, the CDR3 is TGTGCCATCAGTTACGGCCCGGAGGCAACAGATACGCAGTATTTT.

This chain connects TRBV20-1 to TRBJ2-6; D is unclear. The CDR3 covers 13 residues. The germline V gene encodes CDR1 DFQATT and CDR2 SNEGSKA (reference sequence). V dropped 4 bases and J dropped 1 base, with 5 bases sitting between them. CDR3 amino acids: CSAIKSGANVLTF. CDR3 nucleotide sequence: TGCAGTGCTATAAAGTCTGGGGCCAACGTCCTGACTTTC.

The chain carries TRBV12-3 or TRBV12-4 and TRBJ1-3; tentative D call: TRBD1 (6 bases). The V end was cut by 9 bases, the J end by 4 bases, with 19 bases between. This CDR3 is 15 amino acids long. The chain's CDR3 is CASIGGRGLGNTIYF. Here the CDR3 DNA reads TGTGCCAGTATTGGTGGCAGGGGCTTGGGAAACACCATATATTTT.

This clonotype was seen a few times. Here the CDR3 DNA reads TGTGCCAGCAGTTTCGAACAGGGTGCCGAGCAGTACTTC. It translates to CASSFEQGAEQYF. V usage is TRBV28 and J usage is TRBJ2-7; D may be TRBD1 (6 bases). V lost 3 bases and J lost 6, with 12 bases in between. The CDR3 runs 13 residues. Germline CDR1 reads MDHEN; CDR2 reads SYDVKM.

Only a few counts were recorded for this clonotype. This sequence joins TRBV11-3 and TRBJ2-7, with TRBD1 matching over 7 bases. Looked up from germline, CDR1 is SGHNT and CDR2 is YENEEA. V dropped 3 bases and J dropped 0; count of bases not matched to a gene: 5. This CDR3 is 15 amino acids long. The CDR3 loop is CASSLMTGSSYEQYF. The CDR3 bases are TGTGCCAGCAGCTTGATGACAGGGAGCTCCTACGAGCAGTACTTC.

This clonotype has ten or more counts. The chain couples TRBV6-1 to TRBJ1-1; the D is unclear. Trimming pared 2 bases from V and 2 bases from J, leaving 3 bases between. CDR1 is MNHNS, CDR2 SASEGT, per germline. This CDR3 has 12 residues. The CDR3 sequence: CASSESNTEAFF. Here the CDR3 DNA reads TGTGCCAGCAGTGAATCAAACACTGAAGCTTTCTTT.

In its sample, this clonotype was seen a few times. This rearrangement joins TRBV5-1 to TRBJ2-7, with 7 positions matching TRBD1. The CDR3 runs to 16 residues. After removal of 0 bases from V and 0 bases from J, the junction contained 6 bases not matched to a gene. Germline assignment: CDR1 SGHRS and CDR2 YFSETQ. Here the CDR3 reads CASSLAGQATSYEQYF. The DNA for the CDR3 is TGCGCCAGCAGCTTGGCAGGACAGGCCACCTCCTACGAGCAGTACTTC.

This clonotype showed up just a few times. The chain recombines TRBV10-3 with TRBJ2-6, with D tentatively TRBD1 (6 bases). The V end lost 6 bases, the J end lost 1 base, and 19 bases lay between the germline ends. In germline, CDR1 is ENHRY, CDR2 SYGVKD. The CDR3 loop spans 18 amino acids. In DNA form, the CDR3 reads TGTGCCATCAGCTTGACAGGCCCTCCCACTTCTGGGGCCAACGTCCTGACTTTC. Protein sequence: CAISLTGPPTSGANVLTF.

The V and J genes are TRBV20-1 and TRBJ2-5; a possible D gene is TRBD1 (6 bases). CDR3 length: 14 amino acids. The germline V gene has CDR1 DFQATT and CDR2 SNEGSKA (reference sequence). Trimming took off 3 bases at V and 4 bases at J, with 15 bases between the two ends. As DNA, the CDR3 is TGCAGTGCTAGGGAAACAGGGCTGCGAGAGACCCAGTACTTC. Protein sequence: CSARETGLRETQYF.